These 21 T cell receptor beta chains were all obtained from the same sample, sequenced in a study of shared T cell receptors in the human thymus. Sequencing was performed with immunoSEQ multiplex PCR; in TCRdb, only in-frame clones are kept and a portion is missing. The sample has hundreds of thousands of clones, 87% seen once. These data also formed part of another study, on human thymus T cells.

The sequenced material came from thymocytes. The receptors were sampled from a boy under two years old with a congenital heart defect.

Concerning this clone itself: This CDR3 is also generated by other DNA sequences in the sample. J is TRBJ1-2 and V is TRBV18, with 7 bases fitting TRBD1. V shed 5 bases and J 7 bases; nucleotides not matched to a gene: 16. The CDR3 runs to 16 residues. In germline, CDR1 is KGHSH, CDR2 LQKENI. In DNA, the CDR3 is TGTGCCAGCTCATCAGGACAGGACGAATTGATATGTGGCTACACCTTC. The encoded protein is CASSSGQDELICGYTF.

The chain employs TRBV10-1 and TRBJ1-1, with 8 bases lining up with TRBD1. The germline V gene has CDR1 WNHNN and CDR2 SYGVQD (reference sequence). Trimming cost V 4 bases and J 10 bases; bases outside gene matches: 11. This CDR3 has 14 amino acids. CDR3 in DNA: TGCGCCAGCAGTGTGGACAGGGCTGGGGGGCTAGCTTTCTTT. It encodes CASSVDRAGGLAFF.

The genes are TRBV7-8 and TRBJ2-7; 14 nucleotides line up with TRBD2. V trimming: 1 base; J trimming: 2 bases; junction bases outside the gene matches: 4. The germline V gene encodes CDR1 SGHVS and CDR2 FQNEAQ. CDR3 length: 17 residues. CDR3 region: CASSLVGTSGSPYEQYF. The DNA of the CDR3 is TGTGCCAGCAGCTTAGTAGGGACTAGCGGGAGCCCCTACGAGCAGTACTTC.

This clone showed up just once. The chain employs TRBV9 and TRBJ1-2, with D unresolved. Per germline, CDR1 SGDLS and CDR2 YYNGEE. This CDR3 region has 12 residues. The V end was cut by 0 bases, the J end by 5 bases, with 5 bases between. Here the CDR3 reads CASSVARYGYTF. The DNA for the CDR3 is TGTGCCAGCAGCGTAGCCAGATATGGCTACACCTTC.

V usage is TRBV4-1 and J usage is TRBJ1-5, with D unresolved. Trimming took off 1 base at V and 0 bases at J, with 13 bases between the two ends. Germline CDR1 and CDR2: MGHRA and YSYEKL. This CDR3 is 17 amino acids long. The CDR3 here is CASSQVLQQYSNQPQHF. DNA of the CDR3: TGCGCCAGCAGCCAAGTCCTACAGCAATATAGCAATCAGCCCCAGCATTTT.

This chain joins TRBV7-6 and TRBJ2-7; TRBD2 is a possible D gene (6 bases). This CDR3 contains 15 residues. Trimming shortened V by 5 bases and J by 7 bases, and 21 bases separated the two germline ends. Germline V CDR1 and CDR2: SGHVS, FNYEAQ. The CDR3 region has the DNA TGTGCCAGCAGCCACGGGGAGGCGCCTATTTTGGAGCAGTACTTC. Its protein product is CASSHGEAPILEQYF.

This chain connects TRBV30 to TRBJ1-5; 9 bases fit TRBD1. CDR1 is GTSNPN and CDR2 is SVGIG in the germline V gene (reference sequence). V shed 0 bases, J shed 6 bases, and the junction held 6 bases outside the gene matches. The CDR3 consists of 15 residues. DNA for the CDR3: TGTGCCTGGAGTGTAGTGGGACAGGGCCCTCAGCCCCAGCATTTT. Translated, it gives CAWSVVGQGPQPQHF. The full variable domain, rest sourced from reference TRBV30 and TRBJ1-5, is SQTIHQWPATLVQPVGSPLSLECTVEGTSNPNLYWYRQAAGRGLQLLFYSVGIGQISSEVPQNLSASRPQDRQFILSSKKLLLSDSGFYLCAWSVVGQGPQPQHFGDGTRLSIL.

As for this clone: Germline is not matched at one junction end, which may reflect a read error. This chain connects TRBV20-1 to TRBJ2-3; D possibly corresponds to TRBD2 (6 bases). The germline CDR1 and CDR2 sequences are DFQATT and SNEGSKA (reference sequence). This CDR3 comprises 11 residues. The CDR3 nucleotides read TGCAGTGCTAAGGCTTCCAGAGGGGAGGATTTT. Protein: CSAKASRGEDF.

This clone is a singleton in its sample. The chain links TRBV11-2 to TRBJ2-7, with TRBD2 matching 8 bases. Germline V gene lookup returns CDR1 SGHAT and CDR2 FQNNGV. V was pared by 5 bases and J by 5 bases, with 11 bases of the junction left unmatched. The CDR3 covers 15 residues. CDR3 DNA sequence: TGTGCCAGCAGCGATCATTCGGGGGGGCCCCACGAGCAGTACTTC. It specifies CASSDHSGGPHEQYF. Complete variable domain (other parts from reference TRBV11-2 and TRBJ2-7): EAGVAQSPRYKIIEKRQSVAFWCNPISGHATLYWYQQILGQGPKLLIQFQNNGVVDDSQLPKDRFSAERLKGVDSTLKIQPAKLEDSAVYLCASSDHSGGPHEQYFGPGTRLTVT.

This clone was observed a single time. A read error may account for a junction end that differs from germline. In the same sample, other DNA sequences code for this CDR3. The CDR3 sequence is CSVGDSPLHF. In DNA, the CDR3 is TGCAGTGTAGGGGATTCCCCCCTCCACTTT. The genes are TRBV20-1 and TRBJ1-6; TRBD1 might be the D (5 bases). CDR3 size: 10 residues. In germline, CDR1 is DFQATT, CDR2 SNEGSKA (reference sequence).

The chain employs TRBV27 and TRBJ2-1; 7 bases match TRBD1. CDR1 is MNHEY and CDR2 is SMNVEV in the germline V gene (reference sequence). The trim removed 6 bases at V and 5 bases at J, leaving 7 bases unmatched. The CDR3 totals 14 residues. DNA of the CDR3: TGTGCCAGCAGAAGGGACAGCTATAACAATGAGCAGTTCTTC. Amino acids: CASRRDSYNNEQFF.

The gene calls are TRBV11-2 and TRBJ1-5, with D uncertain. Germline assignment: CDR1 SGHAT and CDR2 FQNNGV. Trimming took off 2 bases at V and 6 bases at J, with 8 bases between the two ends. This CDR3 has 13 amino acids. CDR3 sequence reads: CASSLIPFQPQHF. The CDR3 bases are TGTGCCAGCAGCTTAATTCCCTTTCAGCCCCAGCATTTT.

The CDR3 here is CASSRIRTSGIITDTQYF. CDR3 bases: TGTGCCAGCAGCCGAATTCGGACTAGCGGGATAATCACAGATACGCAGTATTTT. V usage is TRBV11-2 and J usage is TRBJ2-3; 12 bases line up with TRBD2. The CDR3 is 18 residues long. Germline V gene sequence: CDR1 SGHAT, CDR2 FQNNGV. Trimming cost V 5 bases and J 2 bases; bases outside gene matches: 11.

The chain employs TRBV9 and TRBJ2-5; 7 bases map to TRBD1. V lost 0 bases, J lost 2 bases, and 10 bases stayed unmatched. The germline V gene encodes CDR1 SGDLS and CDR2 YYNGEE. This CDR3 spans 17 amino acids. The DNA for the CDR3 is TGTGCCAGCAGCGTAGGCTCATTCCGGGACAGACAAGAGACCCAGTACTTC. It encodes CASSVGSFRDRQETQYF.

This chain joins TRBV2 and TRBJ2-7; a possible D gene is TRBD1 (6 bases). The germline gives CDR1 SNHLY, CDR2 FYNNEI. V was shortened by 6 bases and J by 0 bases, with 12 bases between the two germline ends. This CDR3 comprises 14 residues. CDR3 region: CASREPDSSYEQYF. In DNA, the CDR3 is TGTGCCAGCAGGGAACCGGACAGCTCCTACGAGCAGTACTTC. The whole variable domain, remainder taken from reference TRBV2 and TRBJ2-7, is EPEVTQTPSHQVTQMGQEVILRCVPISNHLYFYWYRQILGQKVEFLVSFYNNEISEKSEIFDDQFSVERPDGSNFTLKIRSTKLEDSAMYFCASREPDSSYEQYFGPGTRLTVT.

The chain joins TRBV27 to TRBJ2-7, with TRBD1 as a possible D gene (6 bases). With 5 bases removed from V and 1 base from J, the gap between germline ends came to 15 bases. The CDR3 covers 15 residues. Germline V gene lookup returns CDR1 MNHEY and CDR2 SMNVEV (reference sequence). For the CDR3, the DNA is TGTGCCAGCAGTAAGAGACAGGCCTTATCCTACGAGCAGTACTTC. Its translation: CASSKRQALSYEQYF.

This clone occurred a few times. In nucleotides, the CDR3 is TGTGCCAGCAGCCAAGATAACGGGAGTAGTCTGGGCGCAGATACGCAGTATTTT. It specifies CASSQDNGSSLGADTQYF. The chain joins TRBV4-2 to TRBJ2-3, with a possible D match to TRBD2 (6 bases). CDR1 and CDR2 (germline): LGHNA, YNFKEQ. Trimming cost V 0 bases and J 4 bases, with 20 bases left between them. The CDR3 consists of 18 residues.

This clone showed up just once. The genes are TRBV6-1 and TRBJ2-7, with TRBD1 identical over 7 bases. This CDR3 comprises 13 residues. Germline-derived CDR1 and CDR2 are MNHNS and SASEGT. Unmatched junction bases numbered 5, after V lost 6 bases and J lost 3 bases. The CDR3 nucleotides read TGTGCCAGCAGCCGGGACAGTTACTACGAGCAGTACTTC. Its translation: CASSRDSYYEQYF.

The rearrangement links TRBV7-9 to TRBJ1-3; 7 nucleotides align to TRBD1. V lost 5 bases to trimming and J lost 0 bases; unmatched junction nucleotides: 13. CDR3 size: 18 residues. Germline V lookup: CDR1 SEHNR, CDR2 FQNEAQ (reference sequence). DNA for the CDR3: TGTGCCAGCAGCACACCGCTACAGGGGACCACCTCTGGAAACACCATATATTTT. Its translation: CASSTPLQGTTSGNTIYF.

The V and J genes are TRBV4-2 and TRBJ2-5, with TRBD2 matching 8 bases. The CDR3 sequence is 12 residues long. V shed 10 bases, J shed 1 base, and the junction held 2 bases outside the gene matches. Germline assignment: CDR1 LGHNA and CDR2 YNFKEQ. The CDR3 here is CATGTSQETQYF. The CDR3 DNA is TGTGCCACAGGGACTAGCCAAGAGACCCAGTACTTC.

The rearrangement links TRBV19 to TRBJ2-7; TRBD2 might be the D (6 bases). V lost 3 bases and J lost 3, with 15 bases in between. This CDR3 spans 15 amino acids. CDR1 is LNHDA, CDR2 SQIVND, per germline (reference sequence). The CDR3 loop reads CASSMGTPDFYEQYF. The CDR3 DNA reads TGTGCCAGTAGTATGGGGACTCCCGACTTCTACGAGCAGTACTTC.